These 17 T cell receptor beta chains were all obtained from the same sample, sequenced in a study of T cell changes during pregnancy in multiple sclerosis. Using immunoSEQ multiplex PCR, the repertoire was profiled, and TCRdb retains in-frame clones only, with some absent. Of approximately 63,000 clones in the sample, roughly 92% were seen once. The sequencing used peripheral blood, collected in the third trimester of pregnancy. The receptor source for this set is a female donor in good health, enrolled as a control in a pregnancy study.

The CDR3 sequence: CASIGIRASGTYNEQFF. The CDR3, as DNA: TGTGCCAGTATCGGAATCCGTGCTAGCGGGACCTACAATGAGCAGTTCTTC. J is TRBJ2-1 and V is TRBV19; 9 bases line up with TRBD2. This CDR3 is 17 amino acids long. Trimming took 7 bases from V and 2 from J; bases not matched to a gene: 12. The germline V gene encodes CDR1 LNHDA and CDR2 SQIVND (reference sequence).

The chain links TRBV7-9 to TRBJ2-1; possible D gene TRBD1, 6 bases. V lost 6 bases to trimming and J lost 6 bases, with 12 bases between them. In germline, CDR1 is SEHNR, CDR2 FQNEAQ (reference sequence). The CDR3 has 13 residues. The CDR3 DNA reads TGTGCCAGCAGTTACGGACAGATCAATGAGCAGTTCTTC. Translating it yields CASSYGQINEQFF.

The V gene is TRBV9, the J gene TRBJ2-3, with D maybe TRBD2 (5 bases). The CDR3 spans 13 residues. The V gene's germline CDR1 is SGDLS and CDR2 YYNGEE. V dropped 9 bases and J dropped 0 bases, with 11 bases sitting between them. CDR3 nucleotides: TGTGCCACTTCAAGGACTAGCACAGATACGCAGTATTTT. Its translation is CATSRTSTDTQYF.

The chain links TRBV5-1 to TRBJ1-2, with 7 positions matching TRBD1. The germline CDR1 and CDR2 sequences are SGHRS and YFSETQ. Unmatched junction bases numbered 10, after V lost 4 bases and J lost 4 bases. The CDR3 has 15 amino acids. CDR3 bases: TGCGCCAGCAGCCCAGGGGGTGTTGGTATCTATGGCTACACCTTC. As protein: CASSPGGVGIYGYTF.

The V call is TRBV19, the J call TRBJ2-7; D call uncertain. V lost 9 bases, J lost 2 bases, and 14 bases lay in between. CDR3 length equals 13 residues. Germline V gives CDR1 LNHDA, CDR2 SQIVND (reference sequence). The CDR3 protein is CASRVGNPYEQYF. CDR3 in DNA: TGTGCCAGCCGCGTGGGCAATCCCTACGAGCAGTACTTC.

The chain combines TRBV19 with TRBJ2-6; 7 bases match TRBD1. This CDR3 is built from 14 residues. CDR1 is LNHDA, CDR2 SQIVND, per germline (reference sequence). V trimming: 10 bases; J trimming: 0 bases; junction bases outside the gene matches: 3. As DNA, the CDR3 is TGTGCCACCGCAGGGGGCTCTGGGGCCAACGTCCTGACTTTC. As protein: CATAGGSGANVLTF.

The chain uses TRBV9 and TRBJ1-3; D possibly corresponds to TRBD1 (5 bases). The V end lost 1 base, the J end lost 0 bases, and 5 bases lay between the germline ends. CDR3 length: 14 amino acids. Germline V gene sequence: CDR1 SGDLS, CDR2 YYNGEE. CDR3 loop: CASSVQGSGNTIYF. In DNA form, the CDR3 reads TGTGCCAGCAGCGTACAGGGCTCTGGAAACACCATATATTTT.

The rearrangement uses TRBV2 and TRBJ1-3, with 7 bases lining up with TRBD1. The CDR3 contains 16 residues. The J segment lost 0 bases and the V segment lost 4 bases, leaving 6 bases of the junction unmatched. Germline assignment: CDR1 SNHLY and CDR2 FYNNEI. CDR3 amino acids: CASSGQGVDSGNTIYF. The DNA for the CDR3 is TGTGCCAGCAGTGGACAGGGCGTAGACTCTGGAAACACCATATATTTT.

This chain links TRBV6-5 with TRBJ1-2, with 8 bases fitting TRBD1. Germline V gene sequence: CDR1 MNHEY, CDR2 SVGAGI. The ends lost 8 bases at V and 8 bases at J; junction bases unmatched: 7. This CDR3 region has 12 residues. The CDR3: CASGQGAGGYTF. The CDR3 DNA reads as TGTGCCAGCGGTCAGGGGGCTGGGGGCTACACCTTC.

This chain joins TRBV11-2 and TRBJ2-5; tentative D call: TRBD2 (5 bases). The CDR3 spans 15 residues. Trimming removed 5 bases at V and 1 base at J, with 14 bases between. In germline, CDR1 is SGHAT, CDR2 FQNNGV. This CDR3 reads CASSPPSGLQETQYF. CDR3 DNA sequence: TGTGCCAGCAGCCCCCCCAGCGGCCTCCAAGAGACCCAGTACTTC.

V gene TRBV19 combines with J gene TRBJ1-2; TRBD1 matches 11 bases. Looked up from germline, CDR1 is LNHDA and CDR2 is SQIVND (reference sequence). V was pared by 6 bases and J by 4 bases, with 10 bases of the junction left unmatched. This CDR3 comprises 16 residues. The CDR3 nucleotides are TGTGCCAGTAGACCACCATCCGGGACAGGGGGCTATGGCTACACCTTC. It codes for CASRPPSGTGGYGYTF. Full variable domain (missing parts from reference TRBV19 and TRBJ1-2): DGGITQSPKYLFRKEGQNVTLSCEQNLNHDAMYWYRQDPGQGLRLIYYSQIVNDFQKGDIAEGYSVSREKKESFPLTVTSAQKNPTAFYLCASRPPSGTGGYGYTFGSGTRLTVV.

V and J are TRBV28 and TRBJ2-5; TRBD1 matches at 8 bases. The CDR3 runs 13 residues. Germline V CDR1 and CDR2: MDHEN, SYDVKM. V was pared by 8 bases and J by 6 bases, with 8 bases of the junction left unmatched. CDR3: CASGQGAEKTQYF. CDR3 bases: TGTGCCAGCGGTCAGGGGGCGGAGAAGACCCAGTACTTC. The full variable domain, with the rest looked up from reference TRBV28 and TRBJ2-5, is DVKVTQSSRYLVKRTGEKVFLECVQDMDHENMFWYRQDPGLGLRLIYFSYDVKMKEKGDIPEGYSVSREKKERFSLILESASTNQTSMYLCASGQGAEKTQYFGPGTRLLVL.

The chain is built from TRBV7-3 and TRBJ2-1; D unclear. Germline values: CDR1 SGHTA, CDR2 FQGTGA. The V end lost 5 bases, the J end lost 4 bases, and 15 bases lay between the germline ends. The CDR3 loop spans 15 amino acids. CDR3 region: CASSSDAGMYNEQFF. The CDR3 coding sequence is TGTGCCAGCAGCAGCGACGCTGGCATGTACAATGAGCAGTTCTTC.

J is TRBJ1-1 and V is TRBV5-1, with 7 bases lining up with TRBD1. Trimming took 4 bases from V and 4 from J; bases not matched to a gene: 10. Looked up from germline, CDR1 is SGHRS and CDR2 is YFSETQ. The CDR3 runs to 15 residues. The CDR3 here is CASSTRQGGPTEAFF. The CDR3 DNA reads TGCGCCAGCAGCACCAGACAGGGAGGACCCACTGAAGCTTTCTTT. The full variable domain, rest sourced from reference TRBV5-1 and TRBJ1-1, is KAGVTQTPRYLIKTRGQQVTLSCSPISGHRSVSWYQQTPGQGLQFLFEYFSETQRNKGNFPGRFSGRQFSNSRSEMNVSTLELGDSALYLCASSTRQGGPTEAFFGQGTRLTVV.

The genes are TRBV2 and TRBJ1-1, with 7 bases that match TRBD1. CDR1 SNHLY and CDR2 FYNNEI come from the germline V gene. After removal of 7 bases from V and 1 base from J, the junction contained 3 bases not matched to a gene. The CDR3 extends over 13 amino acids. The CDR3 nucleotides are TGTGCCAGCATCAACAGGGGGAACACTGAAGCTTTCTTT. Translating gives CASINRGNTEAFF. Together with reference TRBV2 and TRBJ1-1, the CDR3 gives the full variable domain: EPEVTQTPSHQVTQMGQEVILRCVPISNHLYFYWYRQILGQKVEFLVSFYNNEISEKSEIFDDQFSVERPDGSNFTLKIRSTKLEDSAMYFCASINRGNTEAFFGQGTRLTVV.

This chain connects TRBV7-2 to TRBJ2-4, with 7 bases matching TRBD1. V lost 5 bases and J lost 8; bases outside the gene matches: 9. The CDR3 is made up of 14 amino acids. CDR1 is SGHTA, CDR2 FQGNSA, per germline. The CDR3 DNA sequence: TGTGCCAGCAGCCCGGGAAGGGGGCTGCACATTCAGTACTTC. Its protein is CASSPGRGLHIQYF.

The rearrangement uses TRBV19 and TRBJ2-2; maybe TRBD1 (6 bases). V was pared by 5 bases and J by 6 bases, with 10 bases between. Germline CDR1 LNHDA, CDR2 SQIVND (reference sequence). The CDR3 contains 13 residues. CDR3 sequence (DNA): TGTGCCAGTAGTGTACAGGGTCCCGGGGAGCTGTTTTTT. The encoded protein is CASSVQGPGELFF.